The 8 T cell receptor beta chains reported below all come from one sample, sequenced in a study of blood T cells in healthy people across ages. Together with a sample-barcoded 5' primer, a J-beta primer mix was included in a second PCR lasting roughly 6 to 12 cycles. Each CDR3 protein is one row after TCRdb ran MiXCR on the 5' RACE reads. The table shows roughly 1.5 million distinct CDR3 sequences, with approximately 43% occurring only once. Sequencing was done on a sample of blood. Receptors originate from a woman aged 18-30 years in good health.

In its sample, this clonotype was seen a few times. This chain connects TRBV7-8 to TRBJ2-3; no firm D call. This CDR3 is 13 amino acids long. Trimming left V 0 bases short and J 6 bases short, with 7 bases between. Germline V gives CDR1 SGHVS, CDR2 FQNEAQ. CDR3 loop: CASSLALPDTQYF. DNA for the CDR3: TGTGCCAGCAGCTTAGCTTTGCCTGATACGCAGTATTTT.

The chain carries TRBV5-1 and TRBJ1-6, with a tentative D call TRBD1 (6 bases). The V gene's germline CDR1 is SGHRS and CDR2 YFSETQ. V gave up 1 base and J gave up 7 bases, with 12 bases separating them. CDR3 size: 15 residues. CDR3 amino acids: CASSLTGAENSPLHF. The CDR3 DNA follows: TGCGCCAGCAGCTTGACGGGGGCTGAGAATTCACCCCTCCACTTT. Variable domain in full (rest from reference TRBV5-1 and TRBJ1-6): KAGVTQTPRYLIKTRGQQVTLSCSPISGHRSVSWYQQTPGQGLQFLFEYFSETQRNKGNFPGRFSGRQFSNSRSEMNVSTLELGDSALYLCASSLTGAENSPLHFGNGTRLTVT.

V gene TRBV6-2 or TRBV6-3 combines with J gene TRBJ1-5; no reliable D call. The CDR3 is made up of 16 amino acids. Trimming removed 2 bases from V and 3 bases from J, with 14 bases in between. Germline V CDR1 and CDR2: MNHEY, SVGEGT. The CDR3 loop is CASSYRPDFSNQPQHF. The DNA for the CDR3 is TGTGCCAGCAGTTACAGGCCAGACTTCTCCAATCAGCCCCAGCATTTT.

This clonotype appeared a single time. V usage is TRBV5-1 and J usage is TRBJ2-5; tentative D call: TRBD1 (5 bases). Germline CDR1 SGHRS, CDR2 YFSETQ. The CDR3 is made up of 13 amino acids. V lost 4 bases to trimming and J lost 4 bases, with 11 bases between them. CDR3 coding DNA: TGCGCCAGCAGCAATGGACACCGAGAGACCCAGTACTTC. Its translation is CASSNGHRETQYF.

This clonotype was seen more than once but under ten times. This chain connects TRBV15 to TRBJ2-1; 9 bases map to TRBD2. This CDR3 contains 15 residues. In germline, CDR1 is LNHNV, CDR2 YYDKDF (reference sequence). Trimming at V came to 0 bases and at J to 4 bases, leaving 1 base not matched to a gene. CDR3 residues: CATSRDSGGYNEQFF. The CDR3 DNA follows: TGTGCCACCAGCAGAGACAGCGGGGGGTACAATGAGCAGTTCTTC.

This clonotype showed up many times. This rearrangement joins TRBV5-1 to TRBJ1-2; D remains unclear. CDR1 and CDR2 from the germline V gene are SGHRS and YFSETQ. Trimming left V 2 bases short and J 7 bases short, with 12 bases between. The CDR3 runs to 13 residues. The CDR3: CASSFDVQAGYTF. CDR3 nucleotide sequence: TGCGCCAGCAGCTTCGACGTTCAGGCTGGCTACACCTTC.

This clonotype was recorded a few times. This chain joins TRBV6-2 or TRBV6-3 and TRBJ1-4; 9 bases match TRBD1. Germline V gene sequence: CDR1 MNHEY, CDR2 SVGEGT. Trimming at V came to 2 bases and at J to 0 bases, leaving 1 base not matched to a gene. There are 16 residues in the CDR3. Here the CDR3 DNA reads TGTGCCAGCAGTTACGGGACAGGGACAACTAATGAAAAACTGTTTTTT. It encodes CASSYGTGTTNEKLFF.

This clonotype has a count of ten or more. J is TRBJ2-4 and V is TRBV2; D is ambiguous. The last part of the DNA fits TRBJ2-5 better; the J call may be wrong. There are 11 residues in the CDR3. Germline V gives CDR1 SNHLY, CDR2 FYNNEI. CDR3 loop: CASSARETQYF. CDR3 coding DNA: TGTGCCAGCAGCGCGAGAGAGACCCAGTACTTC.